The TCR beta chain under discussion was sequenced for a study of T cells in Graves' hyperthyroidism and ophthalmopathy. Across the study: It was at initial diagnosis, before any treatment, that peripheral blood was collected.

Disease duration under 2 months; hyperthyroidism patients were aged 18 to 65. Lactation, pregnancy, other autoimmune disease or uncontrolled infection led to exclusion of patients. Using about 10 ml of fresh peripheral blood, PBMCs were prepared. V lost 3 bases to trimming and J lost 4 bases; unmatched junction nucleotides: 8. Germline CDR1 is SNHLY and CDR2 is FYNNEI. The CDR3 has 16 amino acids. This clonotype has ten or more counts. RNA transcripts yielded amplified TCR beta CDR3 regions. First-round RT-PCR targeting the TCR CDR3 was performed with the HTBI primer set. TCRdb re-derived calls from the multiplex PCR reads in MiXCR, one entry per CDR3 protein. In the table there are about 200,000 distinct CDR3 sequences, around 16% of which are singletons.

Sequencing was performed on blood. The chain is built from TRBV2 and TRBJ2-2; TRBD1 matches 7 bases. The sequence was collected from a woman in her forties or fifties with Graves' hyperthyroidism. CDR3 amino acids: CASSETGYRGTGELFF. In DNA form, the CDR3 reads TGTGCCAGCAGTGAGACAGGGTATAGAGGCACCGGGGAGCTGTTTTTT.